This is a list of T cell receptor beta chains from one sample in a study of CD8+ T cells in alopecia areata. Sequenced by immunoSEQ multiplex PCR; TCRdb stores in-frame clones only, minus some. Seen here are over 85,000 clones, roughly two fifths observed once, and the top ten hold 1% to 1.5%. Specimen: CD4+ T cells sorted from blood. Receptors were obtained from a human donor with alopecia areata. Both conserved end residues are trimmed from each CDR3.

CDR3 protein: ASSIQHRETQY
V gene: TRBV19
J gene: TRBJ2-5

CDR3 protein: SVAVAGRTDTQY
V gene: TRBV29-1
J gene: TRBJ2-3

CDR3 protein: ASSLVGGQTQY
V gene: TRBV28
J gene: TRBJ2-5

CDR3 protein: ASSLDYSGTLGDEQY
V gene: TRBV7-2
J gene: TRBJ2-7

CDR3 protein: ASRADRQSGGYT
V gene: TRBV9
J gene: TRBJ1-2

CDR3 protein: ASSLSTSSYNEQF
V gene: TRBV25-1
J gene: TRBJ2-1

CDR3 protein: ATSRAARTSGNTIY
V gene: TRBV15
J gene: TRBJ1-3

CDR3 protein: ASSQNDRDHFYEQY
V gene: TRBV2
J gene: TRBJ2-7

CDR3 protein: ASSSLRLQETRY
V gene: TRBV11-2
J gene: TRBJ2-5

CDR3 protein: SVPGQGNSGANVLT
V gene: TRBV29-1
J gene: TRBJ2-6

CDR3 protein: ASSNSGIYEQY
V gene: TRBV6-1
J gene: TRBJ2-7

CDR3 protein: ASSLAWENTEAF
V gene: TRBV5-1
J gene: TRBJ1-1

CDR3 protein: SASFNYGYT
V gene: TRBV20-1
J gene: TRBJ1-2

CDR3 protein: ASSKPGQLTYNEQF
V gene: TRBV28
J gene: TRBJ2-1

CDR3 protein: ASSYGQGINRNGYT
V gene: TRBV6-5
J gene: TRBJ1-2

CDR3 protein: ASSFRSRGTDTQY
V gene: TRBV5-6
J gene: TRBJ2-3

CDR3 protein: ASSYSEGRVNIQY
V gene: TRBV6-5
J gene: TRBJ2-4

CDR3 protein: AWSGRVEQY
V gene: TRBV30
J gene: TRBJ2-7

CDR3 protein: ASSQERYTGELF
V gene: TRBV4-1
J gene: TRBJ2-2

CDR3 protein: ASVSTEYYGYT
V gene: TRBV28
J gene: TRBJ1-2

CDR3 protein: SVEDSGRVDIQY
V gene: TRBV29-1
J gene: TRBJ2-4

CDR3 protein: ASSVGSQGGQETQY
V gene: TRBV10-2
J gene: TRBJ2-5

CDR3 protein: ASSFVAGGPGETQY
V gene: TRBV5-4
J gene: TRBJ2-5

CDR3 protein: SVAPDRVSSYEQY
V gene: TRBV29-1
J gene: TRBJ2-7

CDR3 protein: ASSLAGGGYT
V gene: TRBV7-2
J gene: TRBJ1-2

CDR3 protein: ASSLASGSYSPLH
V gene: TRBV7-3
J gene: TRBJ1-6

CDR3 protein: ASSGGTGFPYEQY
V gene: TRBV5-4
J gene: TRBJ2-7

CDR3 protein: ASSSRGGLISYNEQF
V gene: TRBV7-8
J gene: TRBJ2-1

CDR3 protein: SYEDLGQFKGPAETQY
V gene: TRBV29-1
J gene: TRBJ2-5

CDR3 protein: AWSAGTGSVETQY
V gene: TRBV30
J gene: TRBJ2-5

CDR3 protein: ASRSQTVQPQH
V gene: TRBV2
J gene: TRBJ1-5

CDR3 protein: ASSLKRQGRTGTGELF
V gene: TRBV28
J gene: TRBJ2-2

CDR3 protein: ASSSVVMNTEAF
V gene: TRBV28
J gene: TRBJ1-1

CDR3 protein: ASSGHRGNYNEQF
V gene: TRBV19
J gene: TRBJ2-1

CDR3 protein: SVERDRPTGELF
V gene: TRBV29-1
J gene: TRBJ2-2

CDR3 protein: ASSETSGRAGYNEQF
V gene: TRBV2
J gene: TRBJ2-1

CDR3 protein: ASSGLLQETQY
V gene: TRBV6-6
J gene: TRBJ2-5

CDR3 protein: ASSMDTLLNSPLH
V gene: TRBV27
J gene: TRBJ1-6

CDR3 protein: ASSQPGRQVQETQY
V gene: TRBV4-1
J gene: TRBJ2-5

CDR3 protein: ASSTGGTVNEQY
V gene: TRBV19
J gene: TRBJ2-7

CDR3 protein: ASSLSIRWSDEQF
V gene: TRBV5-1
J gene: TRBJ2-1

CDR3 protein: ASSLRAGRKANYGYT
V gene: TRBV27
J gene: TRBJ1-2

CDR3 protein: AWSFGLEGNEQF
V gene: TRBV30
J gene: TRBJ2-1

CDR3 protein: AWSKGSSNEKLF
V gene: TRBV30
J gene: TRBJ1-4

CDR3 protein: SVTGAAKNIQY
V gene: TRBV29-1
J gene: TRBJ2-4

CDR3 protein: ASSSGQGAYEQY
V gene: TRBV11-3
J gene: TRBJ2-7

CDR3 protein: SVERDLSWDEQF
V gene: TRBV29-1
J gene: TRBJ2-1

CDR3 protein: ASSLASGADTQY
V gene: TRBV5-1
J gene: TRBJ2-3

CDR3 protein: AWSGTSGRLYEQY
V gene: TRBV30
J gene: TRBJ2-7

CDR3 protein: SARSPPEAF
V gene: TRBV20-1
J gene: TRBJ1-1

CDR3 protein: AWDWVGQETQY
V gene: TRBV30
J gene: TRBJ2-5

CDR3 protein: ASAAAGQANYGYT
V gene: TRBV6-5
J gene: TRBJ1-2

CDR3 protein: ASSLVRGEQY
V gene: TRBV7-2
J gene: TRBJ2-7

CDR3 protein: ASSAPGRTL
V gene: TRBV5-6
J gene: TRBJ2-7

CDR3 protein: ASSPRPDRGLGGELF
V gene: TRBV27
J gene: TRBJ2-2

CDR3 protein: AWSPHQETQY
V gene: TRBV30
J gene: TRBJ2-5

CDR3 protein: ASSQDVGLVYEQY
V gene: TRBV4-3
J gene: TRBJ2-7

CDR3 protein: ASSLLSGGANVLT
V gene: TRBV7-2
J gene: TRBJ2-6

CDR3 protein: AWGTGGGQPQH
V gene: TRBV30
J gene: TRBJ1-5

CDR3 protein: SVATYNEQF
V gene: TRBV29-1
J gene: TRBJ2-1